The clone carrying this TCR beta chain came up once. The sample belongs to a study of human CD4 T cells and Enterobacteriaceae. Assay used: immunoSEQ multiplex PCR; TCRdb lists only in-frame clones, some missing. There are fewer than 35,000 clones in the sample; 65% to 85% occur only once, and around 0.91% lies in the top ten. The germline gives CDR1 MNHEY, CDR2 SVGAGI. The CDR3 has 16 residues. With 0 bases clipped from V and 7 bases from J, the junction kept 8 bases outside the gene matches. The memory gate held CD4+ cells that were not CD45RA+CCR7+CD95- naive cells, over 95% pure. The sequencing input was memory CD4+ T cells from blood. The gene calls are TRBV6-5 and TRBJ2-1; the match to TRBD1 covers 8 bases. The origin of this receptor is a human donor in good health. This CDR3 reads CASSYSARGLGNEQFF. CDR3 sequence (DNA): TGTGCCAGCAGTTACTCGGCCAGGGGGCTGGGGAATGAGCAGTTCTTC.